This entry describes one T cell receptor (beta chain). The data were taken from a study of CD8 T cells in Susac syndrome. The sequenced target, TCR beta, came from blood CD8+ and CD4+ T cells. Isolation of CD8+ and CD4+ T cells was performed negatively, whereas enrichment of TEMRA cells was done by FACS. RNA amounts of roughly 0.45 to 1 ug underwent reverse transcription with random hexamers. By means of immunoSEQ multiplex PCR, TCR beta CDR3 spanning 54 Vbeta and 13 Jbeta underwent amplification. TCRdb re-derived calls from the immunoSEQ multiplex PCR reads in MiXCR, one entry per CDR3 protein. The repertoire holds around 99,000 distinct CDR3 sequences, with 95% to 98% as singletons. The germline CDR1 and CDR2 sequences are LNHDA and SQIVND (reference sequence). The V end was cut by 5 bases, the J end by 1 base, with 20 bases between. The CDR3 is made up of 17 amino acids.

The TCR sequence derives from a human donor in good health. The V gene is TRBV19, the J gene TRBJ2-5; maybe TRBD2 (6 bases). What was sequenced was CD4+ T cells from PBMCs. The CDR3 nucleotides read TGTGCCAGTAGTCCAAGACTAGGATCGGTCTCCCAAGAGACCCAGTACTTC. This sequence encodes CASSPRLGSVSQETQYF.